The 31 T cell receptor beta chains below come from one sample, sequenced in a study of Graves' ophthalmopathy and Graves' hyperthyroidism. The authors amplified TCR beta CDR3 regions, and they did so from RNA transcripts for repertoire sequencing. An opening RT-PCR round employed HTBI primers and preceded a second-round multiplex PCR. TCRdb reprocessed the multiplex PCR reads via MiXCR and lists one record per CDR3 protein. This sample has 660,000 or so distinct CDR3 sequences, with over 40% found just once. Sequenced: peripheral blood. The receptors stem from an adult man with Graves' ophthalmopathy.

The sample holds many counts of this clonotype. The V call is TRBV5-8, the J call TRBJ2-5; D is possibly TRBD2 (5 bases). The CDR3 loop spans 14 amino acids. Trimming stripped 0 bases from V and 7 bases from J, with 13 bases between. The V gene's germline CDR1 is SGHTS and CDR2 YDEGEE. This CDR3 reads CASSLDGWTATQYF. The CDR3 nucleotides read TGTGCCAGCAGCTTGGACGGGTGGACTGCGACCCAGTACTTC.

The chain uses TRBV5-1 and TRBJ2-5; 8 bases match TRBD1. This CDR3 comprises 15 residues. The junction had 6 bases not matched to a gene; V was cut back by 0 bases and J by 5 bases. CDR1 and CDR2 (germline): SGHRS, YFSETQ. CDR3 sequence reads: CASSLGNTGGETQYF. CDR3 bases: TGCGCCAGCAGCTTGGGGAATACAGGGGGGGAGACCCAGTACTTC.

This clonotype was found many times. The chain has TRBV2 and TRBJ2-5; no definite D call. V lost 6 bases, J lost 5 bases, and 10 bases lay in between. CDR1 and CDR2 from the germline V gene are SNHLY and FYNNEI. The length of the CDR3 is 12 residues. CDR3 protein: CASRPDGETQYF. Here the CDR3 DNA reads TGTGCCAGCAGGCCCGACGGGGAGACCCAGTACTTC.

This sequence joins TRBV20-1 and TRBJ2-7; no clear D gene. CDR1 is DFQATT, CDR2 SNEGSKA, per germline (reference sequence). Between the trimmed V and J ends, which lost 3 bases and 3 bases, there was a span of 6 bases. The CDR3 runs 11 residues. CDR3 amino acids: CSASVRYEQYF. CDR3 bases: TGCAGTGCTAGTGTTCGCTACGAGCAGTACTTC.

Regarding this clonotype: Being one base from a much bigger clone, this may be a read error. The conserved phenylalanine or tryptophan normally closing the CDR3 is absent here, so this likely arose from a read error. This chain links TRBV7-9 with TRBJ1-2; D is unresolved. CDR1 SEHNR and CDR2 FQNEAQ come from the germline V gene (reference sequence). The V end was cut by 7 bases, the J end by 11 bases, with 20 bases between. The CDR3 consists of 13 residues. The CDR3 nucleotides read TGTGCCAGCACCCCTGCGTTAGGTTTGCGTTACACCGTC. This sequence encodes CASTPALGLRYTV.

In this sample, this clonotype turned up many times. The rearrangement links TRBV20-1 to TRBJ2-7; 11 nucleotides line up with TRBD2. The CDR3 length is 14 residues. The J segment lost 2 bases and the V segment lost 5 bases, leaving 5 bases of the junction unmatched. Germline lookup yields CDR1 DFQATT and CDR2 SNEGSKA (reference sequence). The DNA for the CDR3 is TGCAGTGCTTCGGGACTAGCGGTGACCTACGAGCAGTACTTC. Its translation is CSASGLAVTYEQYF.

The sample holds many counts of this clonotype. One junction end does not reproduce the germline sequence, and a read error may be involved. The V gene is TRBV10-3, the J gene TRBJ2-7, with D unresolved. This CDR3 has 14 amino acids. The germline V gene encodes CDR1 ENHRY and CDR2 SYGVKD. In DNA, the CDR3 is TGTGCCAGCAGTGGCCAGACGCCTTCCTACGAGCAGTACTTC. Translation gives CASSGQTPSYEQYF.

This clonotype was observed many times. J is TRBJ1-6 and V is TRBV3-1; D uncertain. Trimming took off 0 bases at V and 7 bases at J, with 10 bases between the two ends. CDR1 is LGHDT and CDR2 is YNNKEL in the germline V gene (reference sequence). This CDR3 has 15 residues. The CDR3 nucleotides are TGTGCCAGCAGCCAAGATGCAGGAAGGAATTCACCCCTCCACTTT. This encodes CASSQDAGRNSPLHF.

The chain uses TRBV7-6 and TRBJ2-7, with 12 bases fitting TRBD2. V dropped 5 bases and J dropped 7; count of bases not matched to a gene: 9. Germline V gene lookup returns CDR1 SGHVS and CDR2 FNYEAQ. This CDR3 is 15 amino acids long. In DNA form, the CDR3 reads TGTGCCAGCAGCCCTAGACTAGCGGGAGACGGTGAGCAGTACTTC. This gives the protein CASSPRLAGDGEQYF.

V and J are TRBV12-3 or TRBV12-4 and TRBJ1-4; D is possibly TRBD1 (6 bases). CDR3 length equals 14 residues. V shed 8 bases and J shed 8 bases, with 18 bases lying between them. This CDR3 is CASRTGTLEEKLFF. CDR3 DNA: TGTGCCAGCCGAACAGGGACCTTGGAGGAAAAACTGTTTTTT.

This clonotype was observed a handful of times. The J gene is TRBJ2-5, the V gene TRBV10-3; 9 nucleotides align to TRBD2. In germline, CDR1 is ENHRY, CDR2 SYGVKD. This CDR3 is built from 15 residues. V shed 10 bases and J 0 bases; nucleotides not matched to a gene: 9. CDR3 loop: CATKGAGGNQETQYF. The CDR3 DNA sequence: TGTGCCACCAAGGGGGCGGGAGGGAACCAAGAGACCCAGTACTTC.

The genes are TRBV29-1 and TRBJ1-1, with 9 bases that match TRBD1. Germline V lookup: CDR1 SQVTM, CDR2 ANQGSEA. The CDR3 consists of 15 residues. V shed 4 bases, J shed 6 bases, and the junction held 12 bases outside the gene matches. The CDR3 is CSVVVLGTGSAEAFF. CDR3 sequence (DNA): TGCAGCGTTGTTGTGTTGGGGACAGGGTCCGCTGAAGCTTTCTTT.

To note about this clonotype: Mismatch with germline at one junction end may stem from a read error. CDR3 nucleotides: TGCAGTCCTAGAGACAGGGGGAACACTGAAGCTTTCTTT. This sequence encodes CSPRDRGNTEAFF. J is TRBJ1-1 and V is TRBV20-1; 8 nucleotides match TRBD1. CDR1 is DFQATT and CDR2 is SNEGSKA in the germline V gene (reference sequence). There are 13 residues in the CDR3.

This clonotype was seen ten or more times. V and J are TRBV19 and TRBJ1-1; 7 bases match TRBD1. This CDR3 has 14 amino acids. Germline assignment: CDR1 LNHDA and CDR2 SQIVND (reference sequence). The V gene end was trimmed by 5 bases and the J gene end by 4 bases; junction bases not matched to a gene: 7. CDR3 coding DNA: TGTGCCAGTAGTTCCAGACAGGGATTCACTGAAGCTTTCTTT. Its protein product is CASSSRQGFTEAFF.

The chain couples TRBV19 to TRBJ1-2, with no clear D. This CDR3 has 14 residues. Germline V gene lookup returns CDR1 LNHDA and CDR2 SQIVND (reference sequence). The V and J ends lost 3 bases and 2 bases respectively, with 10 bases between them. CDR3 sequence (DNA): TGTGCCAGTAGTATCAGTGTCGGAAACTATGGCTACACCTTC. Translating gives CASSISVGNYGYTF.

This clonotype was counted at least ten times. The chain joins TRBV15 to TRBJ1-4; D is possibly TRBD1 (5 bases). This CDR3 is 15 amino acids long. The germline gives CDR1 LNHNV, CDR2 YYDKDF (reference sequence). V dropped 0 bases and J dropped 8 bases, with 13 bases sitting between them. The CDR3 DNA follows: TGTGCCACCAGCAGAGATGGGGCCCTAGGGGAAAAACTGTTTTTT. As protein: CATSRDGALGEKLFF.

This clonotype was detected only once. V usage is TRBV7-2 and J usage is TRBJ1-5; D possibly corresponds to TRBD1 (5 bases). The V and J ends lost 6 bases and 6 bases respectively, with 18 bases between them. The CDR3 runs to 15 residues. Germline V CDR1 and CDR2: SGHTA, FQGNSA. The CDR3 nucleotides are TGTGCCAGCAGACGTACTGGGGGATCTTTTCAGCCCCAGCATTTT. Its protein product is CASRRTGGSFQPQHF. The variable domain in full, completed from reference TRBV7-2 and TRBJ1-5, reads GAGVSQSPSNKVTEKGKDVELRCDPISGHTALYWYRQSLGQGLEFLIYFQGNSAPDKSGLPSDRFSAERTGGSVSTLTIQRTQQEDSAVYLCASRRTGGSFQPQHFGDGTRLSIL.

This chain links TRBV10-3 with TRBJ1-2; no clear D. The ends were cut back, 0 bases at V and 8 bases at J, with 10 bases in the middle. There are 13 residues in the CDR3. Germline CDR1 ENHRY, CDR2 SYGVKD. CDR3 sequence reads: CAISESRREGYTF. CDR3 sequence (DNA): TGTGCCATCAGTGAGTCGAGGAGGGAGGGCTACACCTTC.

This clonotype was picked up many times. V usage is TRBV19 and J usage is TRBJ1-5; 8 nucleotides align to TRBD1. Losses at the gene ends were 0 bases for V and 2 bases for J; bases not matched to a gene: 9. Germline V CDR1 and CDR2: LNHDA, SQIVND (reference sequence). This CDR3 comprises 18 residues. CDR3 sequence: CASSIDPWTGTRNQPQHF. For the CDR3, the DNA is TGTGCCAGTAGTATAGACCCCTGGACAGGGACGCGCAATCAGCCCCAGCATTTT.

J is TRBJ2-7 and V is TRBV5-1, with D possibly TRBD1 on 6 matching bases. Looked up from germline, CDR1 is SGHRS and CDR2 is YFSETQ. CDR3 size: 14 residues. The ends were cut back, 2 bases at V and 4 bases at J, with 13 bases in the middle. Here the CDR3 reads CASSFHRAPYEQYF. Written as DNA, the CDR3 is TGCGCCAGCAGCTTTCACAGGGCCCCTTACGAGCAGTACTTC.

This clonotype came up many times. J is TRBJ1-4 and V is TRBV5-6; D gene uncertain. Germline loops: CDR1 SGHDT, CDR2 YYEEEE. This CDR3 spans 13 amino acids. V dropped 2 bases and J dropped 7 bases, with 9 bases sitting between them. The CDR3 nucleotides read TGTGCCAGCAGCTTTTTGGGCGGTGAAAAACTGTTTTTT. Amino acids: CASSFLGGEKLFF.

At least ten counts were recorded for this clonotype. The chain recombines TRBV24-1 with TRBJ1-2; no clear D gene. Germline V gives CDR1 KGHDR, CDR2 SFDVKD. The length of the CDR3 is 12 residues. V was cut by 7 bases and J by 10 bases, with 15 bases left in between. For the CDR3, the DNA is TGTGCCACCAGCGAAAGTGGTGTGCACTACACCTTC. Translation gives CATSESGVHYTF.

In regard to this clonotype: Being one base from a much bigger clone, this may be a read error. CDR3 residues: CAGSFREEGYTF. The CDR3 region has the DNA TGTGCCGGCAGCTTCCGGGAGGAAGGCTACACCTTC. The chain links TRBV7-2 to TRBJ1-2; D call uncertain. There are 12 residues in the CDR3. Germline CDR1 reads SGHTA; CDR2 reads FQGNSA.

The chain combines TRBV19 with TRBJ2-2; D possibly uses TRBD1 or TRBD2 (5 bases each). Trimming left V 0 bases short and J 6 bases short, with 8 bases between. The V gene's germline CDR1 is LNHDA and CDR2 SQIVND (reference sequence). This CDR3 contains 14 residues. CDR3 nucleotides: TGTGCCAGTAGTATAGATCTGGGACCCGGGGAGCTGTTTTTT. It encodes CASSIDLGPGELFF.

This clonotype has a count of ten or more. The rearrangement joins TRBV7-2 to TRBJ2-3; D is undetermined. The V end was cut by 3 bases, the J end by 3 bases, with 4 bases between. Germline V gene data show CDR1 as SGHTA and CDR2 as FQGNSA. The CDR3 totals 12 residues. The DNA for the CDR3 is TGTGCCAGCAGCTTCGAAACAGATACGCAGTATTTT. This codes for CASSFETDTQYF.

The chain carries TRBV20-1 and TRBJ1-5, with D perhaps matching TRBD1 (5 bases). V gave up 5 bases and J gave up 4 bases, with 12 bases separating them. Germline V gene lookup returns CDR1 DFQATT and CDR2 SNEGSKA (reference sequence). The length of the CDR3 is 13 residues. CDR3 residues: CSAYRQRNQPQHF. In nucleotides, the CDR3 is TGCAGTGCTTATCGACAGAGGAATCAGCCCCAGCATTTT.

The V call is TRBV6-5, the J call TRBJ2-7; TRBD2 aligns across 8 bases. This CDR3 spans 14 amino acids. Germline CDR1 MNHEY, CDR2 SVGAGI. V was clipped by 6 bases and J by 2 bases; unmatched bases: 6. CDR3 DNA sequence: TGTGCCAGCAGGCTAGCGGGTGCCCCCTACGAGCAGTACTTC. Translating gives CASRLAGAPYEQYF.

On this clonotype itself: A much larger clone lies one base from this, so it may be a read error. The chain combines TRBV6-4 with TRBJ1-2; D remains ambiguous. The CDR3 has 13 amino acids. With 2 bases removed from V and 8 bases from J, the gap between germline ends came to 12 bases. Germline CDR1 and CDR2: MRHNA and SNTAGT. In nucleotides, the CDR3 is TGTGCCAGCAGTGACGGCCCGGACGTAGGCTACACCTTC. This codes for CASSDGPDVGYTF.

The rearrangement links TRBV10-3 to TRBJ2-5, with a weak D call TRBD2 (7 bases). Germline V lookup: CDR1 ENHRY, CDR2 SYGVKD. The CDR3 runs to 11 residues. Trimming took off 11 bases at V and 4 bases at J, with 11 bases between the two ends. CDR3 amino acids: CALAGAETQYF. The CDR3 nucleotides read TGTGCCCTTGCGGGGGCAGAGACCCAGTACTTC.

The sample holds many counts of this clonotype. The gene calls are TRBV6-5 and TRBJ1-1; weak D call: TRBD1 (5 bases). V gave up 1 base and J gave up 6 bases, with 9 bases separating them. The germline CDR1 and CDR2 sequences are MNHEY and SVGAGI. The CDR3 contains 13 residues. CDR3 bases: TGTGCCAGCAGTTACTTCGGGGGTGCTGAAGCTTTCTTT. Protein sequence: CASSYFGGAEAFF.

In this sample, this clonotype turned up many times. V and J are TRBV9 and TRBJ2-5, with a tentative D call TRBD1 (5 bases). V was shortened by 0 bases and J by 5 bases, with 11 bases between the two germline ends. CDR1 is SGDLS and CDR2 is YYNGEE in the germline V gene. The CDR3 contains 14 residues. CDR3 in amino acids: CASSVGAGRETQYF. In DNA, the CDR3 is TGTGCCAGCAGCGTAGGCGCAGGGCGGGAGACCCAGTACTTC.